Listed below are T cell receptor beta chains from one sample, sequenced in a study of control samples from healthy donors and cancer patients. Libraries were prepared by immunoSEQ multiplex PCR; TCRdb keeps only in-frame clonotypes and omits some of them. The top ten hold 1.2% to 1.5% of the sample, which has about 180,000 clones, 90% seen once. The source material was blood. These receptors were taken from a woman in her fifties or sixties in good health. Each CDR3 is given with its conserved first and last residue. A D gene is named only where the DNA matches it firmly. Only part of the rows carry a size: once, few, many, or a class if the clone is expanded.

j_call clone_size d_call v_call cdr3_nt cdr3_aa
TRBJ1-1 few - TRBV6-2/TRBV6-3 TGTGCCAGCAGTTACGGACACCTGAACACTGAAGCTTTCTTT CASSYGHLNTEAFF
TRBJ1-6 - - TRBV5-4 TGTGCCAGCAGCTTGGGGCGGAGCTCCTATAATTCACCCCTCCACTTT CASSLGRSSYNSPLHF
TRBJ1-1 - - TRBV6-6 TGTGCCAGCACTGGATCCAGTGGGACTGAAGCTTTCTTT CASTGSSGTEAFF
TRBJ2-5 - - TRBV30 TGTGCCTGGACCGCCAATGGTGGGGAGACCCAGTACTTC CAWTANGGETQYF
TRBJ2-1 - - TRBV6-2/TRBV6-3 TGTGCCAGCAGCCCACCCTACAATGAGCAGTTCTTC CASSPPYNEQFF
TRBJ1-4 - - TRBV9 TGTGCCAGCAGCAGAGGTTTGGAAGAAAAACTGTTTTTT CASSRGLEEKLFF
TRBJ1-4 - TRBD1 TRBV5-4 TGTGCCAGCAGCTGGACAGGGGCGAATGAAAAACTGTTTTTT CASSWTGANEKLFF
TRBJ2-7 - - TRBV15 TGTGCCACCAGCAGAGAGGGGAGAGCTTACGAGCAGTACTTC CATSREGRAYEQYF
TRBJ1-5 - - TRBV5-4 TGTGCCAGCAGCCAGGGATATAGCAATCAGCCCCAGCATTTT CASSQGYSNQPQHF
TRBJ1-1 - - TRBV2 TGTGCCAGCAGGGTTAACACTGAAGCTTTCTTT CASRVNTEAFF
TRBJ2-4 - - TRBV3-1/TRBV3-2 TGTGCCAGCAGCCAGAGACTAGAAATGGCCAAAAACATTCAGTACTTC CASSQRLEMAKNIQYF
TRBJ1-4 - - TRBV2 TGTGCCAGCAGATTAGCGCTTGCTAATGAAAAACTGTTTTTT CASRLALANEKLFF
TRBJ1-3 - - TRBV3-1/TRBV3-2 TGTGCCAGCAGCCCCAGGGAAACAGGGCGATACTCTGGAAACACCATATATTTT CASSPRETGRYSGNTIYF
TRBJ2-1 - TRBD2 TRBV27 TGTGCCAGCAGTTTTCGGGACACGTTAGCGGGAGAAGAGCAGTTCTTC CASSFRDTLAGEEQFF
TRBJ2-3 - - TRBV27 TGTGCCAGCAGTTTAAGTAGCTTGGTAGATACGCAGTATTTT CASSLSSLVDTQYF
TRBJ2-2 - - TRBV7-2 TGTGCCAGCAGCTTCCGGCTAGCGAACACCGGGGAGCTGTTTTTT CASSFRLANTGELFF
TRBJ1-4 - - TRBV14 TGTGCCAGCCACACTAACCGCAAGCCCTTTAATGAAAAACTGTTTTTT CASHTNRKPFNEKLFF
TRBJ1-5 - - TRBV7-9 TGTGCCAGCAGTATCGACAATCAGCCCCAGCATTTT CASSIDNQPQHF
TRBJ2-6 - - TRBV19 TGTGCCAGTAGTATAGGACATGGGGGGCCCGGGGCCAACGTCCTGACTTTC CASSIGHGGPGANVLTF
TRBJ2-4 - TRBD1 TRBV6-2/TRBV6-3 TGTGCCAGCAGTTACTCGATACAGGGGGCTGACAAAAACATTCAGTACTTC CASSYSIQGADKNIQYF